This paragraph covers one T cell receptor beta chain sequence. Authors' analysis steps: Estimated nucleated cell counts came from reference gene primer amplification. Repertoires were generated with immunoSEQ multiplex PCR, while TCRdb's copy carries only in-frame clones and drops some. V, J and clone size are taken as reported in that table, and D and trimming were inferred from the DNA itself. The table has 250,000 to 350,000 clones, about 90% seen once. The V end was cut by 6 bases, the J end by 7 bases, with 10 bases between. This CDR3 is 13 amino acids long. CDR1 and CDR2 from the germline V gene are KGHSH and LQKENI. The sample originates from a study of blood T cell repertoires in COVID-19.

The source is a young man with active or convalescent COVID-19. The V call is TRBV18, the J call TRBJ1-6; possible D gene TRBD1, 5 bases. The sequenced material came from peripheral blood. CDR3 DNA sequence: TGTGCCAGCTCCACGGGACTCAATTCACCCCTCCACTTT. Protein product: CASSTGLNSPLHF.